What follows is one T cell receptor (beta chain) and its context. Its antigen remains unidentified. Base qualities are not provided; no much larger clone lies one nucleotide away. The data belong to a study of cytomegalovirus exposure and HLA in healthy donors listed by TCRdb under 2017. For the wider study: In an earlier analysis of 587 of the donors, about 260 Gb of sequence data and approximately 120 million unique TCR beta sequences from about 190 million T cells were reported. An early release that covered about 600 HLA-typed donors contained approximately 300 gigabases of sequencing data and around 80 million unique TCR sequences. Of the roughly 400 genotyped donors, 65% to 90% fell in the genetic ancestry cluster associated with self-reported Caucasian donors. The study aimed to test whether cataloging public T cell receptors could reveal signatures of past pathogen exposure. The study used immunosequencing to profile the T cell repertoires of approximately 630 subjects and linked those repertoires to cytomegalovirus serostatus. Besides the first cohort of around 700 subjects, a separate validation cohort made up of roughly 120 different subjects was used. High-throughput TCR immunosequencing, statistical association of individual TCRs with disease status, and machine learning were combined to predict cytomegalovirus infection status. A later analysis re-analyzed previously published TCR beta repertoires from several hundred donors and added high-resolution HLA genotyping to study TCR occurrence patterns. The later analysis used no new phenotypic data to find candidate immune exposures, relying instead on TCR beta sequences and their occurrence across donors. To decide whether each TCR beta V gene segment behaved as functional or pseudogenic, an earlier analysis of fewer than 750 of the donors relied on high-throughput TCR beta sequencing. Donor age, sex, ethnicity and CMV serostatus were compiled together with the repertoire data. Genome-wide SNP genotypes for about three fifths of the roughly 700 donors were used in a later genetic analysis, which treated that subset as a discovery cohort. All discovery cohort repertoires had been generated on a single sequencing platform. Class I and class II HLA loci were covered by the typing at four-digit resolution. Typing coverage differed by locus: A, B, C, DRB1 and DQB1 were typed in about 629-640 donors, DQA1 in roughly 500, DPA1 in 600 to 610, and DPB1 in around 440. Roughly 5 DR-DQ haplotypes were handled as single units for association and clustering, since linkage in the cohort was strong. Among some 410 genotyped donors of the cohort, an average of around 220,000 unique TCR beta nucleotide sequences was sequenced per donor, of which 15% to 20% were non-productive. Study-level results and caveats: In a later genetic analysis, fewer N-insertions in productive TCRs were reported among donors in an Asian-associated ancestry cluster than the roughly 700-donor mean. Strong co-occurrence of HLA alleles, especially DR and DQ, made assigning TCR associations to individual alleles difficult. In a later analysis, some 18,000 TCR beta sequences were associated with specific HLA alleles at a false discovery rate of 0.05. Cytomegalovirus status was reported to be diagnosed by the classifier with high specificity and sensitivity in both the original and validation cohorts. Broadly in line with IMGT annotations, most TCR beta V segments showed up in productive rearrangements about 90% or about 30% of the time in an earlier analysis of several hundred of the donors. Across donors, most TCR sequences were observed very rarely, whereas some public TCRs were present in many individuals. According to a later analysis, most CMV-associated TCR beta chains appeared to be HLA-restricted, and the HLA associations seemed to be driven largely by CMV exposure. A cluster of highly shared sequence variants was judged likely to be a technical artifact of the sequencing pipeline. HLA typing was unavailable for some donors at each locus, so association tests used only the typed subset. The 87-base-pair reads could not distinguish some IMGT-functional V segments, including TRBV6-2 and TRBV6-3, so those segments were excluded. In vitro tests confirmed that a few of the cytomegalovirus-associated TCR beta chains recognize cytomegalovirus antigens. Linkage disequilibrium might explain the correlated functional status among segregating V segments, but an unknown experimental factor could not be excluded. Because counts were too low, roughly 16 rarely observed V segments, including chromosome 9 orphons, were excluded from the earlier analysis of 587 of the donors. Several of the top co-occurrence clusters appeared to be linked to parvovirus B19, influenza, CMV and Epstein-Barr virus, according to a later analysis. In a later analysis, HLA-associated TCR beta chains showed more clonal expansion and lower generation probabilities than non-associated chains that were equally common. The study listed 150 to 200 TCR beta chains as associated with cytomegalovirus. In a later genetic analysis, a missense DCLRE1C variant was associated with V-gene and J-gene trimming of TCR beta chains, and the association was replicated in an independent cohort. CMV serostatus was the only immune exposure information available for the cohort. In a later analysis, TCR association rates were found to vary across HLA loci, with the most associated TCRs seen for DRB1 alleles and the fewest for HLA-C alleles. The cohort was sequenced for TCR beta chains only, and without alpha or paired-chain data the features that could be detected were limited. The authors suggested that the approach could potentially be generalized to other disease states and immunological phenotypes. Sequencing depth was assumed to be roughly uniform across donors in the presence/absence analyses, though that assumption may not hold. A further reported finding was that TCR beta sequences accurately predicted the HLA-A and HLA-B alleles for most subjects in the first cohort.

The cohort consisted of fewer than 700 healthy bone marrow donors. Cohort members were all nominally healthy when sampled, although unrecorded immune exposures were likely present. The donor was CMV seronegative and was included in the group of 352 seronegative cohort members. A peripheral blood sample was provided by each donor, and peripheral blood mononuclear cells were used for TCR beta sequencing. The Qiagen DNeasy Blood Extraction Kit was used to extract genomic DNA from the blood cell samples. The CDR3 has 15 amino acids, counting the end cysteine and phenylalanine. The entry retains the CDR3 DNA only, 45 bases that are in frame from base 1. The method behind the library was the immunoSEQ multiplex PCR assay. For the multiplex PCR, a mixture combining 60 forward primers for TCR Vbeta segments and 13 reverse primers for TCR Jbeta segments was used. The CDR3 region of rearranged TCR beta genes was amplified from genomic DNA by a multiplex PCR assay. The amplified TCR beta libraries were sequenced on the Illumina HiSeq System as 87-base-pair reads. The original methods were these. In a later analysis, tens of millions of unique TCR beta chains were counted across the 690 or so repertoires, and around 11 million of these chains were shared by at least two donors. Raw reads were error-corrected and collapsed into unique sequences by a nearest-neighbor algorithm in which closely related sequences were merged to remove PCR and sequencing errors. V, D and J gene segments were assigned by aligning CDR3 sequences to IMGT reference sequences. For a sequence to be retained, at least a six-nucleotide match to both a V gene segment and a J gene segment was required. A rearrangement counted as productive if the CDR3 had no stop codons and remained in frame with V and J, and every other rearrangement counted as non-productive. CDR3 was defined by IMGT convention, running from the second conserved V-encoded cysteine to the conserved J-encoded phenylalanine. The earlier analysis of fewer than 700 of the donors excluded sequences that lacked an unambiguous match to a single V gene segment. An earlier analysis of a few hundred of the donors called V segments functional above 56.7% productive rearrangements and segregating when the between-donor standard deviation exceeded 5%. A statistical classification framework was built for diagnosing cytomegalovirus status from the catalog of TCR beta chain sequences. V and J gene assignment, in a later analysis, came from comparing TCR nucleotide sequences with IMGT/GENE-DB human TR gene sequences. A later analysis assigned CDR3 sequences and most-parsimonious VDJ recombination scenarios with the TCRdist pipeline. In a later analysis, each TCR beta chain was defined by its CDR3 amino acid sequence together with its V-gene family, and reads lacking a unique V-gene family were excluded. A later analysis removed several hundred highly shared, low-generation-probability nucleotide sequences to deal with suspected cross-contamination and a sequencing artifact. For each public chain, a later analysis derived a clonal expansion index from normalized ranks of inferred template counts within each repertoire. Generation probabilities in a later analysis came from a VDJ recombination model fitted to out-of-frame rearrangements, and those results were checked against IGoR. In a later analysis, TCR-TCR, TCR-HLA and TCR-CMV co-occurrence was scored with hypergeometric tests, and a repertoire-size bias correction was applied to TCR pairs. In a later analysis, false discovery rates were estimated by permuting HLA or CMV assignments 20 times. A later analysis grouped co-occurring TCRs with DBSCAN, adding TCRdist sequence similarity when clustering within HLA-allele-positive subsets. For co-occurrence clustering, repertoires with fewer than 30,000 or more than 120,000 public chains were excluded, along with five repertoires with anomalous nucleotide sharing. TCRdb holds this immuneACCESS table with in-frame rearrangements only. Some clones are missing; in checked studies, unresolved V genes explain under half, and the rest has no known cause. V, J and clone size derive from that table, while D and trimming were established from the DNA sequence. The table for this sample lists about 200,000 clones; around 85% of them were counted only once. 0.22% of the sample belongs to the ten largest clones.

The sample taken for sequencing was PBMCs. The chain uses TRBV21-1 and TRBJ2-2; TRBD2, the table's D call, was not compared with the DNA. TRBV21-1 has pseudogene status. This receptor was taken from a girl aged 2-10 years in good health and CMV-seronegative. The DNA is TGTGCCAGCAGTGATAGGGGCGCGGGGACCGGGGAGCTGTTTTTT. This encodes CASSDRGAGTGELFF.